This TCR beta chain is from a study of blood T cell repertoires in COVID-19. As for the study in general: Italy, Spain and the United States were the sources of the convalescent and acute COVID-19 samples.

Repertoires were generated with immunoSEQ multiplex PCR, while TCRdb's copy carries only in-frame clones and drops some. The table shows tens of thousands of clones, with around 90% occurring only once. The CDR3 covers 14 residues. CDR1 and CDR2 from the germline V gene are LGHNT and FRNRAP. Trimming left V 1 base short and J 10 bases short, with 14 bases between. Sequenced: peripheral blood. The clonotype originates from a man aged 45-60 years with active COVID-19. The chain links TRBV12-5 to TRBJ2-1; weak D call: TRBD2 (5 bases). Here the CDR3 DNA reads TGTGCTAGTGGTTTGGGGACTCGCTTGGGGGAGCAGTTCTTC. It codes for CASGLGTRLGEQFF.